This T cell receptor (beta chain) was sequenced during a study of radiation and T cells in renal cell carcinoma (dated by TCRdb to 2019 to 2021). Notes on the research overall: In total, 50 to 60 samples underwent TCR beta sequencing: some 26 tumors plus 27 peripheral blood samples. Across all 55 or so samples, 4 million or so unique CDR3 nucleotide sequences encoding approximately 3,000,000 unique CDR3 amino acid sequences were identified.

General findings and caveats noted by the study authors: No pretreatment tumor biopsies were available, so the baseline intratumoral presence of clonotypes could not be determined. In blood, the top tumor clonotypes increased between baseline and 2 weeks post-radiation and then shrank by 4 weeks, which suggests that tumor-resident clones expanded only transiently. Irradiated tumors showed higher TCR clonality than controls, with the top 100 clonotypes averaging around 54% of the repertoire versus around 43% in nephrectomy-only tumors. Irradiated tumors contained more dominant CDR3 motifs, and these motifs occupied a larger share of the repertoire than in control tumors. Because only small tumor regions of roughly 1 g were available, intratumoral heterogeneity was not captured. Effects of radiation dose or scheduling on the TCR repertoire could not be addressed with the single-armed trial design.

Following the manufacturer's recommendations, the immunoSEQ kit was used to generate TCR beta libraries from genomic DNA. Library preparation used a first multiplex PCR with proprietary primers, then a second PCR adding unique barcodes, with bead cleanups after each round. A positive control reaction and a negative control reaction, both provided in the kit, were run with every batch of samples. The final libraries underwent checking on an Agilent 4200 TapeStation D1000 ScreenTape, volumetric pooling, and quantification by qPCR. An Illumina NextSeq500 fitted with a MidOutput 150-cycle cartridge performed the sequencing, running 156 Read1 cycles and 15 Index1 cycles with the kit's custom primers. The pooled library was loaded at approximately 0.92 pM with roughly 19% PhiX control spiked in. In the paper's pipeline: Vendor-processed data were analyzed in R, and a clonotype was defined as all T cells sharing the same CDR3 nucleotide sequence. In the clone abundance analyses, frequencies were normalized to the 10,000 most abundant clones in each sample. Public T cell clones, which averaged fewer than five per sample, were removed prior to analysis. Dominant motifs were analyzed with ImmunoMap using the PAM10 matrix, a gap penalty of 30, and a homology threshold of 0.3, and motifs with a cumulative frequency of at least 0.01 were considered dominant. Tumor-enriched and baseline blood-enriched clonotypes were defined by at least a 32-fold difference in abundance between compartments. The Baroni-Urbani and Buser coefficient was used to measure tumor-blood repertoire similarity, and groups were compared with two-tailed Wilcoxon tests in R. The source is immuneACCESS, and TCRdb retained only in-frame sequences with V and J called. Part of the clones is not carried over; for the studies checked, unresolved V genes explain less than half of this, and the remainder is unexplained. The D gene and trimming were derived from the DNA, and the V and J assignments and clone size from that table. This sample holds 10,000 to 15,000 clones; 30% to 40% were observed only once. Jointly, the top ten make up 15% of the sample.

As concerns this clone: Its recognized antigen is unknown. Per-nucleotide qualities are absent, and no much larger clonotype sits a single base away.

The sample's time point label is to be understood as: tumor resected at nephrectomy. The treatment or condition label here, explained by the study, means: 15 Gy SBRT to primary tumor, nephrectomy 4 weeks later. The samples were obtained from a clinical trial, where primary renal cell carcinomas were treated with 15 Gy stereotactic body radiation therapy and then removed by nephrectomy 4 weeks afterward. All patients had renal cell carcinoma with clear cell pathology. Tumors were mechanically dissociated, digested with collagenase/hyaluronidase at 37 °C, processed in gentleMACS C tubes, and stored in liquid nitrogen. Genomic DNA for TCR sequencing was prepared using the QIAamp DNA Blood Mini Kit (Qiagen). The analyses included just those samples that passed every quality control check. From a lookup of the germline V gene, CDR1 and CDR2 are SGHDN and FVKESK. At the junction V is shortened by 9 bases and J by 5 bases, with 16 bases in between. The CDR3 sequence holds 13 residues, the cysteine and phenylalanine included. The read is trimmed to its CDR3 DNA, 39 bases read in frame from base 1.

This receptor chain uses TRBV14 and TRBJ1-2; a tentative D call is TRBD1 (6 bases match). Specimen: tumor tissue, collected from a patient whose treatment included radiotherapy and nephrectomy. The sequence came from a man between 60 and 75 years old with renal cell carcinoma. The CDR3 protein is CASSTGYTYGYTF. The nucleotide sequence is given as TGTGCCAGTTCGACAGGCTATACATATGGCTACACCTTC.